These 19 T cell receptor beta chains were sequenced from one sample in a study of beta chain features in type 1 diabetes. General study findings and limits: All four CD4+ subsets from Type 1 diabetes patients carried moderately but significantly shorter TCRB CDR3s.

Expressed TCRB transcripts were sequenced after all isolated RNA was converted to cDNA. Only in-frame clones appear in the TCRdb table, and some are missing; sequencing was by immunoSEQ multiplex PCR. Here the sample spans tens of thousands of clones, 35% to 50% being singletons. No cognate antigen is known for these TCRs. The sequencing input was Tregs from blood. These TCRs come from a man aged 25 to 40 with type 1 diabetes.

The chain joins TRBV5-1 to TRBJ1-2, with 7 bases lining up with TRBD1. Looked up from germline, CDR1 is SGHRS and CDR2 is YFSETQ. There are 13 residues in the CDR3. Germline trimming cut 0 bases from V and 8 bases from J; bases unmatched to any gene: 4. This CDR3 reads CASSLDDRDGYTF. DNA for the CDR3: TGCGCCAGCAGCTTGGATGACAGGGACGGCTACACCTTC.

This clone was detected a few times. The chain links TRBV21-1 to TRBJ2-7; the D segment call TRBD1 is taken from the table without a DNA check. TRBV21-1 is tagged as a pseudogene. The CDR3 has 14 residues. This CDR3 reads CASSKGGRVDEQYF. The DNA for the CDR3 is TGTGCCAGCAGCAAAGGGGGCAGGGTGGACGAGCAGTACTTC.

The CDR3 DNA reads TGTGCCAGCAGATTCACAGGGACCACTGAAGCTTTCTTT. Its protein is CASRFTGTTEAFF. This chain joins TRBV6-1 and TRBJ1-1, with D perhaps matching TRBD1 (6 bases). CDR3 length: 13 residues. Trimming cost V 6 bases and J 4 bases, with 12 bases left between them. Germline-derived CDR1 and CDR2 are MNHNS and SASEGT.

This clone has a handful of counts. The chain employs TRBV28 and TRBJ2-7; maybe TRBD2 (6 bases). This CDR3 comprises 12 residues. CDR1 and CDR2 from the germline V gene are MDHEN and SYDVKM. Trimming pared 2 bases from V and 7 bases from J, leaving 9 bases between. The CDR3 protein is CASSLAGNEQYF. The CDR3 coding sequence is TGTGCCAGCAGTTTAGCGGGAAATGAGCAGTACTTC.

This clone was picked up a small number of times. V usage is TRBV6-1 and J usage is TRBJ2-1, with a tentative D call TRBD2 (6 bases). The CDR3 has 15 residues. Trimming removed 2 bases at V and 6 bases at J, with 14 bases between. From germline, CDR1 is MNHNS and CDR2 SASEGT. Here the CDR3 reads CASSEPGAVLNEQFF. In nucleotides, the CDR3 is TGTGCCAGCAGTGAACCGGGAGCGGTTCTCAATGAGCAGTTCTTC.

The chain joins TRBV15 to TRBJ2-3; 7 bases map to TRBD2. The germline CDR1 and CDR2 sequences are LNHNV and YYDKDF (reference sequence). This CDR3 comprises 15 residues. J gave up 1 base and V 0 bases, and 1 base lay outside the gene matches. CDR3 in amino acids: CATSRERGGTDTQYF. The CDR3 region has the DNA TGTGCCACCAGCAGAGAACGGGGGGGCACAGATACGCAGTATTTT.

The V call is TRBV7-6, the J call TRBJ1-5; maybe TRBD1 (5 bases). There are 17 residues in the CDR3. Trimming cost V 2 bases and J 4 bases, with 18 bases left between them. The germline V gene has CDR1 SGHVS and CDR2 FNYEAQ. The CDR3 bases are TGTGCCAGCAGCTTATTCCCCCCCCCAGGGTCTAATCAGCCCCAGCATTTT. Translating it yields CASSLFPPPGSNQPQHF.

J is TRBJ1-4 and V is TRBV27; D gene ambiguous. V was trimmed by 6 bases and J by 0 bases, leaving 11 bases between them. The length of the CDR3 is 15 residues. Germline V gene lookup returns CDR1 MNHEY and CDR2 SMNVEV (reference sequence). The CDR3 nucleotides are TGTGCCAGCAGCCGGACTGTAGCAACTAATGAAAAACTGTTTTTT. It yields the protein CASSRTVATNEKLFF.

The V call is TRBV4-3, the J call TRBJ2-5; a weak D match, TRBD1 (5 bases). This CDR3 comprises 17 residues. The ends were cut back, 0 bases at V and 1 base at J, with 15 bases in the middle. Looked up from germline, CDR1 is LGHNA and CDR2 is YSLEER. The CDR3 coding sequence is TGCGCCAGCAGCCAAGACCCACCCCAAACAGGCCAAGAGACCCAGTACTTC. It encodes CASSQDPPQTGQETQYF.

The chain recombines TRBV5-6 with TRBJ2-1, with D possibly matching TRBD1 (6 bases). Germline loops: CDR1 SGHDT, CDR2 YYEEEE. V lost 3 bases to trimming and J lost 4 bases, with 8 bases between them. The CDR3 contains 13 residues. In DNA form, the CDR3 reads TGTGCCAGCAGCTGGGACAAGTACAATGAGCAGTTCTTC. Protein product: CASSWDKYNEQFF.

This clone was observed a few times. The chain combines TRBV5-6 with TRBJ2-5; D unclear. The CDR3 runs 13 residues. The germline V gene encodes CDR1 SGHDT and CDR2 YYEEEE. V was cut by 1 base and J by 5 bases, with 9 bases left in between. As DNA, the CDR3 is TGTGCCAGCAGCTTGACCCCTCGGGAGACCCAGTACTTC. This codes for CASSLTPRETQYF.

CDR3 residues: CASRIRDYNEQFF. For the CDR3, the DNA is TGTGCCAGCAGAATTCGAGACTACAATGAGCAGTTCTTC. The gene calls are TRBV6-1 and TRBJ2-1, with unresolved D. This CDR3 region has 13 residues. With 6 bases removed from V and 3 bases from J, the gap between germline ends came to 9 bases. CDR1 is MNHNS, CDR2 SASEGT, per germline.

The chain uses TRBV14 and TRBJ1-2; D is unclear. CDR3 size: 17 residues. CDR1 and CDR2 from the germline V gene are SGHDN and FVKESK. Trimming stripped 0 bases from V and 2 bases from J, with 16 bases between. The CDR3 DNA follows: TGTGCCAGCAGCCAAGAGGAGGGTCCGACTGGGAACTATGGCTACACCTTC. Translation gives CASSQEEGPTGNYGYTF.

This chain joins TRBV2 and TRBJ2-5; 11 bases are shared with TRBD2. V lost 6 bases to trimming and J lost 5 bases; unmatched junction nucleotides: 8. CDR3 size: 15 residues. CDR1 is SNHLY and CDR2 is FYNNEI in the germline V gene. The CDR3 loop reads CASRSTSGSWETQYF. CDR3 DNA sequence: TGTGCCAGCAGAAGTACTAGCGGGAGTTGGGAGACCCAGTACTTC.

The chain carries TRBV28 and TRBJ2-5, with 8 bases identical to TRBD1. The J segment lost 7 bases and the V segment lost 1 base, leaving 5 bases of the junction unmatched. The CDR3 is made up of 14 amino acids. In germline, CDR1 is MDHEN, CDR2 SYDVKM. The DNA for the CDR3 is TGTGCCAGCAGTTTATCCCCAGGGGGCAGGACCCAGTACTTC. Translated: CASSLSPGGRTQYF.

The V call is TRBV2, the J call TRBJ2-1; D is undetermined. The CDR3 runs 13 residues. Looked up from germline, CDR1 is SNHLY and CDR2 is FYNNEI. V was clipped by 2 bases and J by 3 bases, with 5 bases between them. CDR3 bases: TGTGCCAGCAGTGAAATCGGCTACAATGAGCAGTTCTTC. Its translation: CASSEIGYNEQFF. The full variable domain, rest sourced from reference TRBV2 and TRBJ2-1, is EPEVTQTPSHQVTQMGQEVILRCVPISNHLYFYWYRQILGQKVEFLVSFYNNEISEKSEIFDDQFSVERPDGSNFTLKIRSTKLEDSAMYFCASSEIGYNEQFFGPGTRLTVL.

This clone was observed a few times. The chain joins TRBV7-2 to TRBJ2-5, with D perhaps matching TRBD2 (5 bases). Trimming removed 1 base from V and 9 bases from J, with 9 bases in between. Germline CDR1 is SGHTA and CDR2 is FQGNSA. The CDR3 runs to 12 residues. CDR3 in DNA: TGTGCCAGCAGCTTAGGACTAACCTCCCAGTACTTC. This codes for CASSLGLTSQYF.

The rearrangement uses TRBV28 and TRBJ2-1, with D possibly matching TRBD2 (6 bases). CDR1 is MDHEN, CDR2 SYDVKM, per germline. This CDR3 region has 16 residues. Trimming took 3 bases from V and 0 from J, leaving 12 bases between them. The CDR3 DNA is TGTGCCAGCAGTTTTTTTGCGGGGAGCTCCTACAATGAGCAGTTCTTC. This sequence encodes CASSFFAGSSYNEQFF.

The table lists this clone with a few counts. V gene TRBV6-1 combines with J gene TRBJ1-6; a weak D match, TRBD1 (5 bases). V lost 0 bases to trimming and J lost 7 bases, with 10 bases between them. Germline lookup yields CDR1 MNHNS and CDR2 SASEGT. The CDR3 is 15 amino acids. The CDR3 sequence: CASSEATWGNSPLHF. In DNA, the CDR3 is TGTGCCAGCAGTGAAGCTACATGGGGCAATTCACCCCTCCACTTT.